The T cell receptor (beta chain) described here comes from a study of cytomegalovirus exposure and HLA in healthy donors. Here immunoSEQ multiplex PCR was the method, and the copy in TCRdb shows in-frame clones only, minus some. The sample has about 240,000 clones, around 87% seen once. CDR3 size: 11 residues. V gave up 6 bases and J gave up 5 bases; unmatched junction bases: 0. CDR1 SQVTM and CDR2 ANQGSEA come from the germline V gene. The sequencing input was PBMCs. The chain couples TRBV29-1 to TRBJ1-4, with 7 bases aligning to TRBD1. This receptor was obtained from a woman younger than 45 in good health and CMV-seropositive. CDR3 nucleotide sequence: TGCAGCGTGGGACAGAATGAAAAACTGTTTTTT. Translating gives CSVGQNEKLFF.